This T cell receptor (beta chain) came from a study of chemoradiotherapy in HPV16-positive cancers (dated by TCRdb to between 2021 and 2023). Describing the broader study: Functional T-cell assays on cells from two HPV16-positive patients defined candidate HPV-specific T-cell clones and common TCR motifs. The study set out to ask whether T-cell immunity against the HPV oncoproteins E6 and E7 changes over the course of chemoradiotherapy and whether that immunity affects survival. The candidate HPV-specific TCRs and motifs were subsequently tracked in TCR repertoires obtained from some 90 patients with HPV-related cancers.

Repertoires were sampled repeatedly over the course of chemoradiotherapy, so clonal expansion could be followed in the tumor microenvironment. General study outcomes and caveats: Expansion of candidate HPV-specific clones and E7-related TCR motifs was observed in the tumor microenvironment during treatment, whereas no such expansion was observed for non-HPV-specific T cells. Improved recurrence-free survival in HPV16-positive patients was associated with expansion of HPV-responsive T cells during chemoradiotherapy. The functional definition of HPV-specific T cells came from only a couple of HPV16-positive patients, and the survival association was reported for HPV16-positive patients.

On this clone itself: What antigen it recognizes has not been identified. Base qualities were left out, and no much larger clone turns up one base away.

After removal of 5 bases from V and 4 bases from J, the junction retains 6 bases not matched to a gene. The germline V gene (reference sequence) specifies LNHDA as CDR1 and SQIVND as CDR2. From cysteine to phenylalanine, the CDR3 is 15 amino acids long. The CDR3 DNA has 45 bases and is translated from base 1. The receptor library was made with the immunoSEQ multiplex PCR assay. Not all clones reach the TCRdb copy of this immuneACCESS table, which keeps in-frame sequences only. Checked studies attribute under half of the gap to unresolved V genes and leave the rest unexplained. In all, the sample holds some 34,000 clones, and 92% of those were seen once. 3.5% to 4% of the sample rests with the top ten.

The receptor's source is a human donor with HPV-associated anogenital cancer. Sequencing was performed on blood, taken from a patient who underwent chemoradiotherapy. The chain employs TRBV19 and TRBJ2-7; 12 junctional bases match TRBD1. Read as DNA, the sequence is TGTGCCAGTAGTCCAGGGACAGGGGGCGGGTACGAGCAGTACTTC. This encodes CASSPGTGGGYEQYF.